This T cell receptor (beta chain) was identified during a study of PD-1 blockade in classical Hodgkin lymphoma. Whole-study results and caveats: Similar baseline diversity was found in complete responders and newly diagnosed patients. By C4D1, diversity of CD4+ TCRs had risen significantly, whereas that of CD8+ TCRs had not.

Profiled with immunoSEQ multiplex PCR; TCRdb holds only in-frame clones, not every one. This repertoire shows 28,000 or so clones, 67% found once; its top ten account for roughly 10%. About this clone itself: Its matching antigen is unknown.

The CDR3 consists of 20 residues. Losses at the gene ends were 1 base for V and 5 bases for J; bases not matched to a gene: 20. Germline V gives CDR1 LGHNA, CDR2 YNFKEQ. Every patient relapsed after autologous stem cell transplantation, and brentuximab vedotin exposure varied. Here the sequenced sample was peripheral blood mononuclear cells (PBMCs), taken before the second cycle of nivolumab. The V and J genes are TRBV4-2 and TRBJ2-3, with 8 bases lining up with TRBD2. This clonotype originated in a human donor with classical Hodgkin lymphoma. This CDR3 is CASSQVPLGGRPRRGDTQYF. The CDR3 DNA sequence: TGTGCCAGCAGCCAAGTCCCCCTGGGCGGGAGGCCCCGGAGGGGAGATACGCAGTATTTT.